This T cell receptor (beta chain) was found in a study of CD8+CD57+ T cells in acquired aplastic anemia. Profiles of TCR beta VDJ and CDR3 were generated from a genomic DNA template. TCRdb called the reads again in MiXCR, with one record for every CDR3 protein. The repertoire holds 100,000 to 120,000 distinct CDR3 sequences, with less than 65% as singletons. The sample comprised sorted CD4+, CD8+, or CD8+CD57+ T cells (not recorded which) from PBMCs. The clonotype originates from a human donor in good health, serving as a control.

The CDR3 reads CSARTGQGAGGYTF. The CDR3 DNA is TGCAGCGCCCGAACGGGGCAGGGGGCAGGCGGCTACACCTTC. The chain uses TRBV29-1 and TRBJ1-2; TRBD1 aligns across 8 bases. The ends lost 7 bases at V and 8 bases at J; junction bases unmatched: 15. CDR3 size: 14 residues. Germline V gene lookup returns CDR1 SQVTM and CDR2 ANQGSEA. Supplemented by reference TRBV29-1 and TRBJ1-2, the full variable domain reads SAVISQKPSRDICQRGTSLTIQCQVDSQVTMMFWYRQQPGQSLTLIATANQGSEATYESGFVIDKFPISRPNLTFSTLTVSNMSPEDSSIYLCSARTGQGAGGYTFGSGTRLTVV.